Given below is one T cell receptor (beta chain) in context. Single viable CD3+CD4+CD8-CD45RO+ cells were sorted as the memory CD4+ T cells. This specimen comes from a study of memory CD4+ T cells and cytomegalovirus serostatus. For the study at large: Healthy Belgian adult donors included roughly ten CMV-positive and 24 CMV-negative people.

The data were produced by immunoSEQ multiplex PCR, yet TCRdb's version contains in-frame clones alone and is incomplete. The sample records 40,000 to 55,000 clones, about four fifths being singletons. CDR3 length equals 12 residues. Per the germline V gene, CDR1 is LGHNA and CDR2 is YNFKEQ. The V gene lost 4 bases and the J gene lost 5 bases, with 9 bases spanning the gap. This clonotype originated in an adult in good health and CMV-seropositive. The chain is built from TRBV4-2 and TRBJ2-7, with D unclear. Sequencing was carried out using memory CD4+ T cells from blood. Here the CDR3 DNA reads TGTGCCAGCAGCCTCCATGACCACGAGCAGTACTTC. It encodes CASSLHDHEQYF.